This T cell receptor (beta chain) appears in the sequencing data of a study of T cells in Graves' hyperthyroidism and ophthalmopathy. Subjects with ophthalmopathy showed a Clinical Activity Score no lower than 3, a NOSPECS grade no lower than 4, and a duration shorter than 3 months. The study left out patients who had uncontrolled infection, other autoimmune disease, pregnancy or lactation. Amplification yielded TCR beta CDR3 regions, with RNA transcripts as the source. In the first-round RT-PCR of the TCR CDR3, the HTBI primer set was used. TCRdb independently ran MiXCR on the multiplex PCR reads; one entry per CDR3 protein. Of fewer than 650,000 distinct CDR3 sequences in the sample, under 15% are singletons; the top ten hold 3.5% to 4.5%. The germline V gene encodes CDR1 SQVTM and CDR2 ANQGSEA. The trim removed 2 bases at V and 2 bases at J, leaving 1 base unmatched. The CDR3 loop spans 13 amino acids.

This clonotype was seen at least ten times. The chain employs TRBV29-1 and TRBJ2-7; TRBD2 matches at 9 bases. This sequence originates from a woman aged 35 to 49 with Graves' ophthalmopathy. Input material: blood. CDR3 DNA sequence: TGCAGCGTTGAATCTAGCGGGACCTACGAGCAGTACTTC. Translation: CSVESSGTYEQYF.